This TCR beta chain originates from a study of shared clonotypes between healthy human individuals. Notes on the study in general: Estimated clonotype richness was generally higher in naive than memory subsets.

Germline CDR1 SNHLY, CDR2 FYNNEI. This CDR3 spans 16 amino acids. The V and J ends lost 5 bases and 9 bases respectively, with 23 bases between them. Notes on this clone: The antigen remains undetermined.

Repertoires were generated with immunoSEQ multiplex PCR, while TCRdb's copy carries only in-frame clones and drops some. The profile covers millions of clones, with about 93% appearing a single time and roughly 1.7% taken by the ten largest. In the naive CD8 group, cells lacked CD45RO and were positively selected for CCR7, so terminally differentiated effector memory CD45RA+ cells were left out. The chain couples TRBV2 to TRBJ2-1, with D maybe TRBD2 (5 bases). Sequenced sample: naive CD8+ T cells from PBMCs. The receptor's source is a man aged 18 to 29 in good health. Some clones in this sample may be carry-over from other donors' samples. The CDR3 is CASSTIMEVHSGEQFF. The CDR3 coding sequence is TGTGCCAGCAGTACTATCATGGAGGTCCACAGTGGTGAGCAGTTCTTC.